The following is a T cell receptor (beta chain) sequence with its context. CDR1 is SGHRS and CDR2 is YFSETQ in the germline V gene. V dropped 2 bases and J dropped 1 base, with 12 bases sitting between them. The CDR3 loop spans 15 amino acids. The data derive from a study of blood T cell repertoires in COVID-19. Study context: Samples of COVID-19 (acute and convalescent) were obtained from the United States, Italy and Spain. T cells, B-cell-depleted T cells, or PBMCs supplied cDNA or gDNA.

Per the original data handling: Amplification with reference gene primers provided the estimates of nucleated cell counts. Clones were read by immunoSEQ multiplex PCR, and TCRdb kept only the in-frame ones, dropping some. V, J and clone size are those of that table, while D and trimming were read from the DNA. The sample shows some 230,000 clones, 65% to 90% of them seen only once. Material: peripheral blood. The chain combines TRBV5-1 with TRBJ2-5; the D is unclear. The sequence derives from a woman aged 45 to 65 with acute or convalescent COVID-19. CDR3 region: CASSFSLRSQETQYF. Here the CDR3 DNA reads TGCGCCAGCAGCTTTTCCCTACGGAGCCAAGAGACCCAGTACTTC.